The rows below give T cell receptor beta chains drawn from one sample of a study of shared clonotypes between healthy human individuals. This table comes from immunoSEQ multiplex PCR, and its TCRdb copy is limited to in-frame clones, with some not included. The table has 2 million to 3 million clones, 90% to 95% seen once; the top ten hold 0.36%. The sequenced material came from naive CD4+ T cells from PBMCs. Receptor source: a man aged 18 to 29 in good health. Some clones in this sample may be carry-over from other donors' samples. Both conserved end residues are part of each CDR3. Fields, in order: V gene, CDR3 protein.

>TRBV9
CASSRRRATDTQYF
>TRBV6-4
CASSEGLVSYNEQFF
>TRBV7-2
CASSTQVSEAFF
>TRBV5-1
CASSLPTGSYNEQFF
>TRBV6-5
CASRGLAGGYNEQFF
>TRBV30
CAWSYGQGASPLHF
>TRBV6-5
CASSSTSRTYEQYF
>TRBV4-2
CASSQDRSSAYEQYF
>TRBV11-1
CASSLPSGRDEQFF
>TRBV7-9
CASSLGAGRSDQPQHF
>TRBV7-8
CASSSTGQPQHF
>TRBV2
CASRRRETGELFF
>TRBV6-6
CASTPGQGNQPQHF
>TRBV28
CASSLGLAGNGELFF
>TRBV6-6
CASSYGSRGNQPQHF
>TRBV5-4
CASSLEGLAGVNEQFF
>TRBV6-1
CASSESIGAGELFF
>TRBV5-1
CASSLDGTSGISSYEQYF
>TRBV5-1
CASSSRGGVDQNTEAFF
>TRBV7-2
CASSSITGGINEQFF
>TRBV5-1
CASSLGDINADTQYF
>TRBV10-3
CAISDGRRTYEQYF
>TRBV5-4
CASTPVLRGYNEQFF
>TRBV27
CASKRTSGRDEQFF